Detailed here is one T cell receptor (beta chain). There is no known antigen for this receptor. Per-nucleotide qualities are absent, and no much larger clonotype sits a single base away. This sample is drawn from a study of OX40 agonist ivuxolimab in advanced cancers. In terms of the full investigation: Ivuxolimab was a fully human IgG2 agonistic monoclonal antibody targeting the costimulatory receptor OX40 (CD134). Peripheral TCRbeta sequencing aimed to test whether ivuxolimab altered TCR sequence diversity and caused clonal T-cell expansion. Prior anti-PD-1, anti-PD-L1 or anti-CTLA-4 therapy was permitted, and checkpoint inhibitors had been received by approximately 39% of dose-escalation patients. Intravenous ivuxolimab was administered to patients every 2 weeks at six dose levels: 0.01, 0.1, 0.3, 1.5, 3 and 10 mg/kg. The dose-escalation cohort was roughly 87% male with a mean age of about 60 years, ranging from roughly 23 to 85. The paper describes the monotherapy dose-escalation part (N = 52 patients) of the phase I trial of ivuxolimab. Three dose-escalation patients achieved partial responses, one with hepatocellular carcinoma and two with cutaneous melanoma. Among the roughly 50 dose-escalation patients, around 20 had hepatocellular carcinoma, roughly 15 melanoma, 9 renal cell carcinoma and 9 head and neck cancer. Results and caveats for the whole study, not just this receptor: Low levels of normalized T-cell clonal expansion were also seen in some nonresponding patients. At doses of 0.1 to 3.0 mg/kg, clonal expansion of both CD4+ and CD8+ blood T cells was observed from baseline to week 6. In the 0.1-3.0 mg/kg groups, partial responders had among the lowest normalized peripheral clonal expansion, particularly in CD8+ T cells. The antigen specificity of the clonally expanded peripheral T cells was not determined. On average, CD8+ T cells showed more expanded clones than CD4+ T cells after ivuxolimab.

Genomic DNA was isolated from the sorted cells so that the TCRbeta CDR3 region could be sequenced. The immunoSEQ Assay was used for sequencing of TCRbeta CDR3 regions. In TCRdb, the immuneACCESS table is reduced to in-frame sequences with V and J assigned. These tables do not hold every clone; where another copy was compared, an unresolved V gene accounts for under half, and the others remain unexplained. Across this sample there are about 59,000 clones, with approximately 86% seen only once. Together, the top ten hold approximately 0.8% of the sample. The trial excluded patients who had a history of autoimmune disease or who were on systemic immunosuppression. Peripheral blood for TCR sequencing was collected from all dose cohorts at baseline, on cycle 4 day 1, and on cycle 7 day 1. The samples were taken from a phase I, first-in-human, multicenter, open-label dose-escalation trial of ivuxolimab. Adults with locally advanced or metastatic melanoma, renal cell carcinoma, hepatocellular carcinoma or head and neck squamous cell carcinoma were enrolled in the trial. Before TCR sequencing, CD4+ T cells and CD8+ T cells from peripheral blood were sorted into separate populations.

Counted from cysteine to phenylalanine, this CDR3 has 15 amino acids. Only the CDR3 region is kept as DNA, spanning 45 bases read in frame from base 1. The CDR1 and CDR2 encoded by the germline V gene (reference sequence) are MNHNY and SVGAGI. Clipping removes 2 bases from V and 4 bases from J, with 6 as the unmatched junction base count. The chain is encoded by TRBV6-6 joined to TRBJ2-7, with 9 junctional bases fitting TRBD1. The sequence was collected from an adult with an advanced solid tumor such as melanoma, head and neck, liver or kidney cancer. The input for sequencing was CD4+ or CD8+ T cells sorted from blood, taken in a trial of the OX40 agonist ivuxolimab. The bases are TGTGCCAGCAGTTACCTCCCGGGACAGGGTTACGAGCAGTACTTC. The resulting protein is CASSYLPGQGYEQYF.